The 4 T cell receptor beta chains listed next were all sequenced from one sample in a study of vaccination and CD4 T cells after COVID-19. Sample treatment: approximately 9-day PBMC culture with coronavirus spike peptide pools or control peptides (ViraFEST assay). Sequenced with the Oncomine TCR Beta short-read assay was DNA taken from cultured CD4+ T cells. TCRdb independently ran MiXCR on the PCR reads; one entry per CDR3 protein. Of nearly 15,000 distinct CDR3 sequences listed, roughly 28% are singletons. These receptors' antigens are unknown. Specimen: cultured CD4+ T cells from blood. All receptors come from a human donor with COVID-19.

This clonotype has only a few counts. This chain joins TRBV14 and TRBJ1-6; D may be TRBD1 (5 bases). Trimming stripped 3 bases from V and 0 bases from J, with 6 bases between. The CDR3 spans 15 residues. CDR1 and CDR2 (germline): SGHDN, FVKESK. CDR3 in DNA: TGTGCCAGCAGCCAGCAGGGCTCCTATAATTCACCCCTCCACTTT. It specifies CASSQQGSYNSPLHF.

The chain joins TRBV10-3 to TRBJ2-7, with a weak D call TRBD1 (6 bases). CDR1 and CDR2 (germline): ENHRY, SYGVKD. V shed 6 bases and J shed 6 bases, with 15 bases lying between them. The CDR3 has 13 residues. The CDR3, as DNA: TGTGCCATCAGGCCTGGACAGTCTAGCGAGCAGTACTTC. It specifies CAIRPGQSSEQYF.

The chain uses TRBV11-1 and TRBJ2-5, with D possibly matching TRBD2 (6 bases). This CDR3 comprises 14 residues. V shed 2 bases and J shed 5 bases, with 12 bases lying between them. Germline CDR1 is SGHAT and CDR2 is FQDESV (reference sequence). The CDR3 reads CASSLHGGGETQYF. CDR3 DNA sequence: TGTGCCAGCAGCTTACACGGGGGAGGTGAGACCCAGTACTTC.

This clonotype came up a few times. The V gene is TRBV6-1, the J gene TRBJ2-3, with 10 bases matching TRBD2. Germline V CDR1 and CDR2: MNHNS, SASEGT. Trimming removed 8 bases from V and 3 bases from J; junction bases left unmatched: 2. This CDR3 is built from 13 residues. CDR3 loop: CASGSGGTDTQYF. The CDR3 region has the DNA TGTGCCAGCGGTAGCGGGGGGACAGATACGCAGTATTTT.